This T cell receptor beta chain was documented in a study of cytomegalovirus exposure and HLA in healthy donors. Libraries were prepared by immunoSEQ multiplex PCR; TCRdb keeps only in-frame clonotypes and omits some of them. The data hold hundreds of thousands of clones, with 90% observed a single time. The CDR3 has 17 amino acids. Trimming cost V 5 bases and J 2 bases; bases outside gene matches: 5. Germline lookup yields CDR1 PRHDT and CDR2 FYEKMQ (reference sequence). The receptor was derived from a woman under 40 in good health and CMV-seronegative. The specimen was PBMCs. J is TRBJ2-1 and V is TRBV13; TRBD2 matches at 14 bases. The CDR3 sequence is CASSPGTSGGPYNEQFF. The CDR3 region has the DNA TGTGCCAGCAGCCCCGGGACTAGCGGGGGACCCTACAATGAGCAGTTCTTC.